A selection of T cell receptor beta chains follows, all from one sample in a study of blood T cell repertoires in COVID-19. Assay used: immunoSEQ multiplex PCR; TCRdb lists only in-frame clones, some missing. This sample has some 78,000 clones, with 86% found just once. Sequences were obtained from peripheral blood. Receptor source: a man aged 50-59 years with active or convalescent COVID-19. The CDR3 runs from the conserved cysteine through the conserved F or W. The D gene is left open where the match is weak. Clone size appears in some rows only: once, few, many, or a class for an expanded clone.

d_gene	v_gene	abundance	j_gene	CDR3aa	CDR3nt
TRBD2	TRBV10-2	NA	TRBJ2-3	CASRTSGSDTQYF	TGCGCCAGCAGGACTAGCGGGTCAGATACGCAGTATTTT
NA	TRBV19	few	TRBJ1-2	CASSTTLAGARYGYTF	TGTGCCAGTAGTACCACCCTCGCTGGGGCGCGGTATGGCTACACCTTC
NA	TRBV2	NA	TRBJ1-2	CASSGAVAPYGYTF	TGTGCCAGCAGTGGGGCAGTCGCCCCGTATGGCTACACCTTC
NA	TRBV10-1	NA	TRBJ2-1	CASSESNFGSSYNEQFF	TGCGCCAGCAGTGAGTCGAATTTCGGGAGCTCCTACAATGAGCAGTTCTTC
NA	TRBV19	NA	TRBJ1-5	CATRNGVNQPQHF	TGTGCCACTCGAAACGGGGTCAATCAGCCCCAGCATTTT
NA	TRBV5-1	NA	TRBJ1-6	CASSAGGDTYNSPLHF	TGCGCCAGCAGCGCGGGAGGGGACACCTATAATTCACCCCTCCACTTT
TRBD1	TRBV6-5	few	TRBJ1-2	CASRHTGVDYGYTF	TGTGCCAGCAGGCACACAGGGGTGGACTATGGCTACACCTTC
NA	TRBV7-2	NA	TRBJ1-1	CASRLIMNTEAFF	TGTGCCAGCAGGTTAATCATGAACACTGAAGCTTTCTTT
TRBD1	TRBV5-1	NA	TRBJ1-5	CASSQTGSEEQPQHF	TGCGCCAGCAGCCAGACAGGGTCCGAAGAACAGCCCCAGCATTTT
NA	TRBV7-8	NA	TRBJ1-1	CASSPTDSNTEAFF	TGTGCCAGCAGCCCGACGGACAGCAACACTGAAGCTTTCTTT
NA	TRBV29-1	NA	TRBJ1-1	CSVEVRDTEAFF	TGCAGCGTTGAAGTTCGAGACACTGAAGCTTTCTTT
TRBD1	TRBV29-1	NA	TRBJ1-1	CSGGTGDTEAFF	TGCAGCGGGGGGACAGGGGACACTGAAGCTTTCTTT
NA	TRBV24-1	NA	TRBJ1-1	CATSDLQGAGDKNTEAFF	TGTGCCACCAGTGATTTGCAAGGGGCAGGGGATAAGAACACTGAAGCTTTCTTT
TRBD1	TRBV6-5	NA	TRBJ1-5	CASRQGASNQPQHF	TGTGCCAGCAGGCAGGGGGCCTCCAATCAGCCCCAGCATTTT
NA	TRBV19	NA	TRBJ1-5	CASSMSVPHRPGRNQPQHF	TGTGCCAGTAGTATGTCAGTCCCCCACAGGCCAGGGCGCAATCAGCCCCAGCATTTT
NA	TRBV21-1	NA	TRBJ2-1	CASSKRQGMNEQFF	TGTGCCAGCAGCAAAAGACAGGGTATGAATGAGCAGTTCTTC
NA	TRBV30	NA	TRBJ2-5	CAWTSPYQETQYF	TGTGCCTGGACCTCCCCGTACCAAGAGACCCAGTACTTC
TRBD1	TRBV9	once	TRBJ2-1	CASSVGGTGGGDEQFF	TGTGCCAGCAGCGTCGGAGGGACAGGGGGTGGGGATGAGCAGTTCTTC
TRBD2	TRBV28	NA	TRBJ2-1	CASSSGTKYNEQFF	TGTGCCAGCAGTTCCGGGACTAAATACAATGAGCAGTTCTTC
TRBD1	TRBV5-6	NA	TRBJ1-2	CASSSLDRENYGYTF	TGTGCCAGCAGCTCACTGGACAGGGAAAACTATGGCTACACCTTC
NA	TRBV5-1	NA	TRBJ2-2	CASMRAGGDTGELFF	TGCGCCAGCATGCGGGCCGGGGGTGACACCGGGGAGCTGTTTTTT
NA	TRBV3-1/TRBV3-2	NA	TRBJ2-5	CASSHFFNEETQYF	TGTGCCAGCAGCCATTTTTTTAATGAAGAGACCCAGTACTTC
NA	TRBV5-1	once	TRBJ2-7	CASSWRDRPYEQYF	TGCGCCAGCAGCTGGAGGGACAGACCCTACGAGCAGTACTTC
NA	TRBV15	NA	TRBJ1-4	CATSRGELQPGLLNEKLFF	TGTGCCACCAGCAGAGGGGAGCTACAGCCGGGACTGCTTAATGAAAAACTGTTTTTT
NA	TRBV27	NA	TRBJ1-6	CASSPTGRENYNSPLHF	TGTGCCAGCAGCCCAACGGGGAGGGAGAACTATAATTCACCCCTCCACTTT
TRBD2	TRBV5-5	NA	TRBJ2-1	CASSFVGTSGEKVNEQFF	TGTGCCAGCAGCTTTGTGGGGACTAGCGGGGAGAAGGTTAATGAGCAGTTCTTC
TRBD1	TRBV29-1	NA	TRBJ1-1	CSVSRDRNTEAFF	TGCAGCGTTTCCCGGGACAGGAACACTGAAGCTTTCTTT
TRBD2	TRBV28	NA	TRBJ2-7	CASNQKSGNSYEQYF	TGTGCCAGCAACCAAAAAAGCGGGAACTCCTACGAGCAGTACTTC
NA	TRBV7-9	NA	TRBJ2-5	CASSLYRGAPPQETQYF	TGTGCCAGCAGCTTATATCGGGGGGCTCCACCCCAAGAGACCCAGTACTTC
TRBD1	TRBV15	NA	TRBJ1-1	CATSSTGTGGGTEAFF	TGTGCCACCAGCAGTACCGGGACAGGGGGCGGCACTGAAGCTTTCTTT